This T cell receptor beta chain comes out of a study of blood T cell repertoires in COVID-19. The CDR3 has 15 residues. The V gene lost 0 bases and the J gene lost 2 bases, with 10 bases spanning the gap. Germline V gene data show CDR1 as MNHEY and CDR2 as SVGEGT. Libraries were prepared by immunoSEQ multiplex PCR; TCRdb keeps only in-frame clonotypes and omits some of them. The sample records around 75,000 clones, about four fifths being singletons. The receptor was isolated from a woman older than 75 with active or convalescent COVID-19. The chain joins TRBV6-2 or TRBV6-3 to TRBJ1-2, with unresolved D. Sequencing used peripheral blood. The CDR3 reads CASSYSWQVNYGYTF. CDR3 nucleotides: TGTGCCAGCAGTTACTCCTGGCAGGTGAACTATGGCTACACCTTC.